This T cell receptor beta chain was profiled in a study of beta chain features in type 1 diabetes. Study-wide background: Age, gender, cell numbers and subset yield matched between patients and controls. Study-wide points: Healthy donors had naive, central memory and Treg TCRB repertoires that appeared less similar than those seen among patients. Researchers report that Type 1 diabetes patients had moderately but significantly shorter TCRB CDR3s across all four CD4+ subsets. PCR might favor shorter templates, but any such skew would affect patients and controls equally.

The germline V gene encodes CDR1 SEHNR and CDR2 FQNEAQ (reference sequence). V lost 5 bases, J lost 6 bases, and 12 bases stayed unmatched. This CDR3 comprises 16 residues. The study reverse transcribed the entire isolated RNA, so it sequenced expressed TCRB transcripts. The protocol was immunoSEQ multiplex PCR, while the TCRdb copy is restricted to in-frame clones and leaves out a portion. This table has about 160,000 clones, about 7.8% appearing once. Sorted CD4+ subsets: naive, central memory, regulatory, stem cell-like memory (CD45RO/CCR7/CD25/CD127/CD95/CD27 panel). This clone was counted only a few times. What it recognizes is unknown.

This clonotype was obtained from a woman between 40 and 50 years old with type 1 diabetes. The J gene is TRBJ2-1, the V gene TRBV7-9, with 8 bases aligning to TRBD1. Sequences were obtained from central memory CD4+ T cells from blood. The CDR3 protein is CASSPLGQGILNEQFF. CDR3 sequence (DNA): TGTGCCAGCAGCCCCCTCGGACAGGGAATTCTCAATGAGCAGTTCTTC.